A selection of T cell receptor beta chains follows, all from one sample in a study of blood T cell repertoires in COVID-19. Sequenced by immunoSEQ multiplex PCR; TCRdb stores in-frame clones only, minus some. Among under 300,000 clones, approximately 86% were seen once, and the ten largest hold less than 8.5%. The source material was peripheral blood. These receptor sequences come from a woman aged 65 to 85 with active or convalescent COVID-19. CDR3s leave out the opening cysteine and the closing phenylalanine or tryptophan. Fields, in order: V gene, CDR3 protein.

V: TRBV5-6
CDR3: ASSLGSQGRTEAF

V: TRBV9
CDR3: ASSAPQGGTGSNYGYT

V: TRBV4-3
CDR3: ASSRDRTLTDTQY

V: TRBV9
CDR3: ASSTRVDLQPQH

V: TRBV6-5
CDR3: ASSYYRSQGAPQY

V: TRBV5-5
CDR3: ASSLAPGSEQPQH

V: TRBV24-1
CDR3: ATRGTGSKNEQF

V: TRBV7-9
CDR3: ASSSNAGPGSYGYT

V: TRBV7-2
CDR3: ASSLRGLDGNEQF

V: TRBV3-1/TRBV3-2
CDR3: ASSPTGEARETYNEQF

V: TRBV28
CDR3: ATVARGSRLEKLF

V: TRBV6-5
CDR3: ASSYSSARAYEQY

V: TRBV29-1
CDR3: SVEDRWTEAF

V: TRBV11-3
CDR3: ASSLGRSGEQY

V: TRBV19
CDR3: ASRPLAGRGTEAF

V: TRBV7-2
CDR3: ASSPQETQY

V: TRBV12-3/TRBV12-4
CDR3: ASASSGTQY

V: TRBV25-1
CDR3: ASSTDRGNSPLH

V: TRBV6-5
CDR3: AMKTDLGTDTQY

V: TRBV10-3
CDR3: AISESRGQVYEQY

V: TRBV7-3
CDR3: ASSLSAEVYGYT

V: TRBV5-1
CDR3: ASSLQQGLNTEAF

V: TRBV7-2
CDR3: ASSLGHSTDTQY

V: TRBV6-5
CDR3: ASSYSGQGHYEQY

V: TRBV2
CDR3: ASSLQPGLRYGYT

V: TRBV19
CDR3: ASGLQSFT

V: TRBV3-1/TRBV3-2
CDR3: ASSQGGQAYT

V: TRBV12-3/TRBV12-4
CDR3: ASSLPTEEAF

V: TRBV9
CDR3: ASSVDTDQETQY

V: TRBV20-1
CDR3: SASRPAGLTGETQY

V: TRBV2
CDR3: ASSAFVTGGYT

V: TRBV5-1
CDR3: ASSYTSNEKLF

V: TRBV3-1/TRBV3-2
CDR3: ASSQVSQKLF

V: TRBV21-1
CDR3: ASSLQGAANEKLF

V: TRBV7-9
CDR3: ASSWTGEGVTIY

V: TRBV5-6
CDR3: ASSLELGQVAGELF

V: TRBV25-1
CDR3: ASRQSGTSPTNYGYT

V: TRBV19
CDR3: ASTDVVGGNSPLH

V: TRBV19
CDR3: ASRVQGLTNYGYT

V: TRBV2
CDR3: ASSSIKANGQSAQY

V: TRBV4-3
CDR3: ASSQEVVSLTHLDYGYT

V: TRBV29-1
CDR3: SVQTGNWDTIY

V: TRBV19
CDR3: ASRVFRGVSSNQPQH

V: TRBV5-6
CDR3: ASSSNRDIDNEQF

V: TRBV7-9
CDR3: ASSRSGTRSYNEQF

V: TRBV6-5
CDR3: ASSYSPGYSYEQY

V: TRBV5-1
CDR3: ASSLTNIYGYT

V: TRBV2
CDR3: ARILRDRSD

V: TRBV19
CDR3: ASSIPFDRPHLDYGYT

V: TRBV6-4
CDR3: ASREGRSGELF